This T cell receptor beta chain was profiled in a study of neurological immune-mediated disorders. Study details: Multiple sclerosis patients (n of about 35) included around 31 with relapsing-remitting and 3 with secondary progressive disease. Study outcomes and limitations: No clinical or MRI feature was associated with the multiple sclerosis repertoire cluster. None of the CDR3 amino acid sequences of expanded clones recurred across subjects, suggesting private repertoires in all groups.

This clonotype came up many times. The antigen remains unidentified. Over 200 million TCR-beta sequences from 15-18 subjects were obtained in each sequencing run. From the 5' RACE reads, TCRdb called clonotypes with MiXCR, one entry per CDR3 protein. The sample holds approximately 86,000 distinct CDR3 sequences, 2.6% seen once. The sequenced sample consisted of PBMCs. The receptor was derived from a woman in her thirties with multiple sclerosis.

CDR3 region: CASSLAGTSGSVPYNEQFF. CDR3 bases: TGTGCCAGCAGCCTAGCCGGGACTAGCGGGAGTGTCCCCTACAATGAGCAGTTCTTC. J is TRBJ2-1 and V is TRBV6-6, with 14 positions matching TRBD2. Germline CDR1 is MNHNY and CDR2 is SVGAGI (reference sequence). The ends lost 6 bases at V and 2 bases at J; junction bases unmatched: 12. The CDR3 consists of 19 residues.